This T cell receptor beta chain was sequenced in a study of T cell responses to AZD1222 COVID-19 vaccine. Study context: Whether given at about 4 or about 12 weeks, second doses were pooled.

Generated by immunoSEQ multiplex PCR, the TCRdb table keeps only in-frame clones and is missing some. The sample holds about 140,000 clones, about 87% seen once. This receptor was identified in an adult in good health. The specimen was peripheral blood, collected on day 0 of AZD1222 vaccination.

The CDR3 region has the DNA TGTGCCAGCAGCCAATCCTACGAGCAGTACTTC. Translation gives CASSQSYEQYF. The rearrangement links TRBV3-1 (or the pseudogene TRBV3-2) to TRBJ2-7; D is unclear. The CDR3 runs 11 residues. In germline, CDR1 is LGHDT, CDR2 YNNKEL (reference sequence). V was shortened by 2 bases and J by 1 base, with 0 bases between the two germline ends.